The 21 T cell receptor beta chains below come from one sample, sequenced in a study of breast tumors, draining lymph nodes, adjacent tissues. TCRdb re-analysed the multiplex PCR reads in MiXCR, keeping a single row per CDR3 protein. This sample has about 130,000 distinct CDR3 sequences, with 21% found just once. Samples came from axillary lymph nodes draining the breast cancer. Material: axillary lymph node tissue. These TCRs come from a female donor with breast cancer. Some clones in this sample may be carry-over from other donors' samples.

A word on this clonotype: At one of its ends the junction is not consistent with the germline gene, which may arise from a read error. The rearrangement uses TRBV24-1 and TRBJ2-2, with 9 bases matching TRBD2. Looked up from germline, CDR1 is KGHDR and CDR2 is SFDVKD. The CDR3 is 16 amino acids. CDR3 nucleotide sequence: TGTGCGACCAGTGATATCGTAGCGGGAGAGGGCGGGGAGCTGTTTTTT. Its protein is CATSDIVAGEGGELFF.

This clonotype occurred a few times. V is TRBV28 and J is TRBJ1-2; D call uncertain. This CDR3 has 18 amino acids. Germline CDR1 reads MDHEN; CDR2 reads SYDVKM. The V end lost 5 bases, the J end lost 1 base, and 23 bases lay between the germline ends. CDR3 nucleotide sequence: TGTGCCAGCAGTATAGGGCTAGCCGTGATTGAGGGTAACTATGGCTACACCTTC. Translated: CASSIGLAVIEGNYGYTF.

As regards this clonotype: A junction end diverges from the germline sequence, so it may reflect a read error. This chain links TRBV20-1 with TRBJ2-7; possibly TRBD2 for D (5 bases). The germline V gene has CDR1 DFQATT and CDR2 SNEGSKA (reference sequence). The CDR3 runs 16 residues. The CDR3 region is CSAGARPGSAVYVQYF. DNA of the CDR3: TGCAGTGCTGGAGCTCGCCCGGGGAGTGCCGTCTACGTGCAGTACTTC.

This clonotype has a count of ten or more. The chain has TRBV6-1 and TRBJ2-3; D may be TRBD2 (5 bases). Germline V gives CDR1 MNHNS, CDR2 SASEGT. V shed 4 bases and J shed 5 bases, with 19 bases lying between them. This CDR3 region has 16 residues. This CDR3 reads CASSVILGSGGDTQYF. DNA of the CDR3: TGTGCCAGCAGTGTAATACTCGGTTCTGGAGGAGATACGCAGTATTTT.

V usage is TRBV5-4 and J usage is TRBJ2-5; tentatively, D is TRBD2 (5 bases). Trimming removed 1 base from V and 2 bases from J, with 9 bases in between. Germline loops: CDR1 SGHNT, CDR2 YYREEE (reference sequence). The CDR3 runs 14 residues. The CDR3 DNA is TGTGCCAGCAGCTTGCCGCCGGGGCAAGAGACCCAGTACTTC. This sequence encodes CASSLPPGQETQYF.

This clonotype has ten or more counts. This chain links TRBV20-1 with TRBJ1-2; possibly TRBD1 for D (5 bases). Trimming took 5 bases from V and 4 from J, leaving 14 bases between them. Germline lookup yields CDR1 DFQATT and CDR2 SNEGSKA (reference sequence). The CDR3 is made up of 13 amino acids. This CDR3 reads CSADSGTVYGYTF. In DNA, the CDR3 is TGCAGTGCTGACAGCGGGACGGTCTATGGCTACACCTTC.

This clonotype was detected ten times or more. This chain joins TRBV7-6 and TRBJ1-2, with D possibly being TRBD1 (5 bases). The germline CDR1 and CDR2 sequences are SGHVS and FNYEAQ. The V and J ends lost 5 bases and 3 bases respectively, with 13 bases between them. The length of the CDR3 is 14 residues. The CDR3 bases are TGTGCCAGCAGCCAACTTTCGGGGGACTATGGCTACACCTTC. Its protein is CASSQLSGDYGYTF.

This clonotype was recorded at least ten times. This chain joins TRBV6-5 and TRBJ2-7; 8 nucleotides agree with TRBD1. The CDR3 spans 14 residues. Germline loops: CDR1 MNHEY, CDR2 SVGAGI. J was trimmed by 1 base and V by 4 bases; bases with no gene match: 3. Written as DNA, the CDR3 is TGTGCCAGCAGTTCTGGGACAGGATCCTACGAGCAGTACTTC. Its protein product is CASSSGTGSYEQYF.

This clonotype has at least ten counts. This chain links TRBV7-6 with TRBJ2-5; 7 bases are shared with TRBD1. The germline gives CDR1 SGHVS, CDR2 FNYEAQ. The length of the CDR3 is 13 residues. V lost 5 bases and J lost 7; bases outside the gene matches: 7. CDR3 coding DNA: TGTGCCAGCAGCCCCAGGGACAGACGGACCCAGTACTTC. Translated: CASSPRDRRTQYF.

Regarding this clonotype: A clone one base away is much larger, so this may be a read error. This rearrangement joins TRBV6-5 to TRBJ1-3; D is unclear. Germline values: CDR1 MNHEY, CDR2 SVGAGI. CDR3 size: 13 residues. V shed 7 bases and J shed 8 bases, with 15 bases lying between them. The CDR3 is CASTTPGFDTIYF. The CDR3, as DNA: TGTGCCAGCACCACGCCAGGTTTCGACACCATATATTTT.

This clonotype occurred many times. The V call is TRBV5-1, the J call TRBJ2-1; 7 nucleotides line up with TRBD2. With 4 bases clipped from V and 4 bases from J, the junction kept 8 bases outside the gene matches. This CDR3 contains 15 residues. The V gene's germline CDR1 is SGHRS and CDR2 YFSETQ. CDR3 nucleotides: TGCGCCAGCAGCCCCGCTAGCGGAGCTTACAATGAGCAGTTCTTC. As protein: CASSPASGAYNEQFF.

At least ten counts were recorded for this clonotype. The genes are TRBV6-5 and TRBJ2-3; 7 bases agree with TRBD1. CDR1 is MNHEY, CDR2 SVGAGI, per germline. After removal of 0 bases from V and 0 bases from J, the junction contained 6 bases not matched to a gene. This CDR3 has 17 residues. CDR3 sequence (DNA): TGTGCCAGCAGTTACTCAAGGGGGCCCTCTAGCACAGATACGCAGTATTTT. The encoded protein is CASSYSRGPSSTDTQYF.

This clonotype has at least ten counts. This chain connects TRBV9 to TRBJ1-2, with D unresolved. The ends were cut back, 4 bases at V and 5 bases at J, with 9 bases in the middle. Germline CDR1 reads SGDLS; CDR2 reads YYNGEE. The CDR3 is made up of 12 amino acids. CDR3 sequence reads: CASSSGLYGYTF. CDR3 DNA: TGTGCCAGCAGCTCCGGCCTGTATGGCTACACCTTC.

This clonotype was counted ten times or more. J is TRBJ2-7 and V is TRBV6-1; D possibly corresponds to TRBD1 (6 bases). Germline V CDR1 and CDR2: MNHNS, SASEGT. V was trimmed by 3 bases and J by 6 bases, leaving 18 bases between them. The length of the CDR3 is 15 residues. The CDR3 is CASSDLQGLGSEQYF. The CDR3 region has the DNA TGTGCCAGCAGTGACTTACAGGGATTAGGGAGCGAGCAGTACTTC.

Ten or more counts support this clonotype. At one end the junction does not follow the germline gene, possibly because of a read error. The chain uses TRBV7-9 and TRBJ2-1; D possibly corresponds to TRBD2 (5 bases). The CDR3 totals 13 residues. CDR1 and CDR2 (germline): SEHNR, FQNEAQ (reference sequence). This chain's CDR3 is CASSLGEHNEQFF. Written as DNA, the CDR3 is TGTGCCAGCAGCTTAGGGGAGCACAACGAGCAGTTCTTC.

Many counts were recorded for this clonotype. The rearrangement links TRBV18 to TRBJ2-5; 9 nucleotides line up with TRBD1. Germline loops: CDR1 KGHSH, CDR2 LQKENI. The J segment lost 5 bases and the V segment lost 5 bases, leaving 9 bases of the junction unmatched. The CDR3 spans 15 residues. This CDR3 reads CASSSNTGGTETQYF. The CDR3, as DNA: TGTGCCAGCTCATCAAACACAGGGGGCACGGAGACCCAGTACTTC.

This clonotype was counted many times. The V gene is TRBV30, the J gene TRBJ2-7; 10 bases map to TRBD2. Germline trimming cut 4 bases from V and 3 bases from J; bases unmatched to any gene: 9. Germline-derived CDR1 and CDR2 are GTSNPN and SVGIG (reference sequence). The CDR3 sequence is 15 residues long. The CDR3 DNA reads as TGTGCCTGGACCCCAAGCGGGAGGGCCTTCTACGAGCAGTACTTC. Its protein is CAWTPSGRAFYEQYF.

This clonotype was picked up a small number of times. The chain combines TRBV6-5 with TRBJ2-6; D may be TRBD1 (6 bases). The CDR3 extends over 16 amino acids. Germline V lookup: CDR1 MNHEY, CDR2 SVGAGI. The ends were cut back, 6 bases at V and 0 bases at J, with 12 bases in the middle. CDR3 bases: TGTGCCAGCAGCCCCGACAGGACCTCTGGGGCCAACGTCCTGACTTTC. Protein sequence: CASSPDRTSGANVLTF.

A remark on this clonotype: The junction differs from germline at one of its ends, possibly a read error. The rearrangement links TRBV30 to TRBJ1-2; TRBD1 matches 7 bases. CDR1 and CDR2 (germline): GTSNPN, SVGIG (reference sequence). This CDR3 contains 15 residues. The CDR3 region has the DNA TGTGCCTGGAGGGCCACGACAGGGTATGACTATGGCTGCACCTTC. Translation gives CAWRATTGYDYGCTF.

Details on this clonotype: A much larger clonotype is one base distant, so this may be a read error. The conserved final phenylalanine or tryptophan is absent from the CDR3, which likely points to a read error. CDR3 sequence (DNA): TGTGCCAGCAGGGGACAGGGGGCGCGCACCGGGGAGCTGTTTGTT. Encoded protein: CASRGQGARTGELFV. The chain is built from TRBV12-3 or TRBV12-4 and TRBJ2-2, with TRBD1 identical over 12 bases. The CDR3 runs to 15 residues. After removal of 6 bases from V and 4 bases from J, the junction contained 3 bases not matched to a gene.

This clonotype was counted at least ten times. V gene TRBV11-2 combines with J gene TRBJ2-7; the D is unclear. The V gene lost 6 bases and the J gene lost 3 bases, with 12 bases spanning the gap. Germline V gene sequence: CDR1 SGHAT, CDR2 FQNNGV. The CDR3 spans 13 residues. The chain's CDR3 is CASSTHPGYEQYF. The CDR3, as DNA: TGTGCCAGCAGTACCCACCCCGGCTACGAGCAGTACTTC.